Detailed here is one T cell receptor beta chain. The sample carries other DNA sequences with the same CDR3. The method was immunoSEQ multiplex PCR; TCRdb's version includes in-frame clones alone and lacks a portion of them. The repertoire has about 60,000 clones, around 90% of them found once; the top ten carry less than 2%. The sample originates from a study of control samples from healthy donors and cancer patients. The V and J ends lost 3 bases and 1 base respectively, with 6 bases between them. CDR3 length: 13 amino acids. Per the germline V gene, CDR1 is SGHVS and CDR2 is FQNEAQ. The chain is built from TRBV7-8 and TRBJ1-1; D is perhaps TRBD1 (5 bases). The source material was PBMCs. The receptor was isolated from a man aged 40-49 years with colorectal cancer. This CDR3 reads CASSFRENTEAFF. CDR3 nucleotide sequence: TGTGCCAGCAGCTTCAGGGAGAACACTGAAGCTTTCTTT.